The TCR beta chain described here comes from a study of post-analysis software for immune sequencing data. Unique molecular identifiers had been added to the TCR beta cDNA libraries. TCRdb reanalysed the PCR reads using MiXCR and keeps one entry per CDR3 protein. The sample consists of 450,000 to 650,000 distinct CDR3 sequences, around 44% of them appearing once. Germline-derived CDR1 and CDR2 are SGHTA and FQGNSA. V was clipped by 1 base and J by 14 bases, with 12 bases between them. This CDR3 comprises 13 residues. This clonotype was seen a handful of times. Its antigen is not identified. Study-level results: In multiple sclerosis, normalized Chao1 diversity was significantly below that of controls. TRBV5-6, TRBV5-1 and TRBV20-1 belonged to a set of roughly 5 TRBV segments that were more frequent in patients than controls. Samples sharing a preparation batch grouped tightly together when assessed by F measure.

The V call is TRBV7-2, the J call TRBJ1-6; D gene unclear. The sequencing input was blood. The clonotype originates from a girl aged 5-17 years with multiple sclerosis. Here the CDR3 DNA reads TGTGCCAGCAGCTTAGAGGAGATCGGTACCCTCCACTTT. Protein: CASSLEEIGTLHF.